What follows describes a single T cell receptor beta chain. This clone has only one observation. No antigen is known for it. Base quality data are lacking; no much larger clone is found one base away. Other DNA sequences within the sample encode an identical CDR3. Using the deep immunoSEQ assay, multiplex PCR amplified TCR CDR3 regions from genomic DNA. Genomic DNA extracted from each cell subset was distributed evenly over all wells of several immunoSEQ 96-well plates, and each plate served as one replicate. For sorted subsets, roughly 0.2 ug genomic DNA, equal to 30,000 or so T cell genomes, was loaded into each replicate PCR. The purified libraries were quantified using a Qubit 3.0 fluorometer, sized with a Bioanalyzer 2100, and then quantified again using the KAPA Library Quantification kit. Each immunoSEQ 96-well plate was sequenced on its own single-read 150-cycle Illumina NextSeq 550 flow cell. The original pipeline was this. The immunoSEQ output contained only junctional sequences without quality scores, so filtering could not match that applied to full-length reads. Sequences were annotated with PyIR, a Python wrapper for IgBLAST v1.9, using IMGT germline references to assign V/J genes and CDR3. Any read was removed if the V/J assignment was weak (E-value above 1e-6), the CDR3 was missing, or the read contained stop codons, out-of-frame junctions, or ambiguous translated residues. V3J clonotypes were defined as sequences sharing an identical inferred V gene, J gene, and CDR3 amino acid sequence. Percentage overlap between repertoires was computed as shared unique clonotypes divided by the size of the smaller repertoire. Three approaches were used to assess repertoire richness: RTK rarefaction, the Chao1 estimator, and Recon v2.1 estimates of unobserved clonotypes. For all TCRbeta clonotypes obtained by the gDNA method from four donors, generation probabilities were computed with OLGA. What TCRdb holds here is the immuneACCESS table cut down to in-frame rearrangements. Part of the clones is not present; checked against another copy, under half of the missing clones reflect an unresolved V gene, and the others are unexplained. Clone size and V and J calls were adopted from that table, with D and trimming inferred from the DNA. The sample includes approximately 2.5 million clones, with about 92% observed a single time. Of the sample, more than 0.12% is held by the ten largest clones.

V and J are truncated by 0 bases and 6 bases respectively, leaving an intervening sequence of 6 bases. The CDR1 and CDR2 encoded by the germline V gene are SGHRS and YFSETQ. The CDR3, from cysteine to phenylalanine, totals 13 residues. Only CDR3 DNA is held: 39 bases, read in frame from base 1. The entry originates in a study of shared clonotypes between healthy human individuals (TCRdb year 2020). Some background on the complete study: Two women and a few men aged 18 to 49 years were included in the cohort. For each donor, CD4 naive and CD4 memory were each run on three plates, CD8 naive on two plates, and CD8 memory on one plate. To estimate repertoire size and how much clonotype sharing occurs between individuals, the study deeply sequenced the blood TCR repertoires of about 5 healthy adults. To increase sequencing depth and limit assay-specific biases, different laboratories used diverse techniques to prepare libraries and sequence TCR repertoires. Between about 0.8 and 9 billion PBMCs per donor were obtained by leukapheresis. Paper-wide results and their limitations: Naive subsets generally had larger estimated clonotype richness than memory subsets did. The small number of donors limited the genetic and exposure-history diversity represented. Based on pairwise subsampling, the degree of clonotype sharing among donors was expected to be affected by sequencing depth. Sampling was limited to blood, and TCR repertoires in tissue likely differ from TCR repertoires in blood. Across four donors, around 5% of naive CD4, 3% to 4% of naive CD8, roughly 2.2% of memory CD4, and 0.4% of memory CD8 clonotypes were shared. Even with the large sequencing depth, rarefaction of the sorted-subset datasets indicated that sequencing was incomplete. Higher generation probabilities were observed for clonotypes shared by all four sorted-subset donors than for non-shared clonotypes.

Donors were healthy HIV-negative adults with no recently reported acute infections or vaccinations. Only Caucasian adults living in Nashville, Tennessee, USA were represented among the donors. CD4+ T cells were enriched by magnetic negative selection, after which naive cells were positively selected on CD45RA and the negative fraction was taken as the memory subset. Blood was collected by leukapheresis, and PBMCs were isolated by Ficoll-Histopaque density gradient centrifugation and then cryopreserved in liquid nitrogen vapor phase. Analytical flow cytometry was used to check the purity and quantity of each magnetically sorted T cell population. Genomic DNA was isolated from every sorted fraction and measured by UV absorbance on a Nanodrop 2000c.

Here the chain combines TRBV5-1 and TRBJ2-2; there is no confident call for the D gene. The source is a young man in good health. The sample comprised naive CD4+ T cells sorted from blood. The sample's cell subset or site label, decoded: CD45RA+ positively selected. CDR3 reads: CASSLASPGELFF. The DNA sequence is TGCGCCAGCAGCTTGGCGAGTCCCGGGGAGCTGTTTTTT.